Presented here are 20 T cell receptor beta chains from one specimen sequenced in a study of T cells in Graves' hyperthyroidism and ophthalmopathy (dated by TCRdb to between 2018 and 2021). Library construction relied on multiplex PCR. Sequenced using an Illumina HiSeq 2000. Amplification of TCR beta CDR3 regions was carried out from RNA transcripts. For the first round of RT-PCR on the TCR CDR3, the HTBI primer set was used together with the Qiagen OneStep RT-PCR kit. The public reads were reanalyzed by TCRdb: fastp trimming at Q25, MiXCR alignment, in-frame beta chains only. Every CDR3 protein is listed once, alongside the most common genes and DNA of its rows. This sample gives a few hundred thousand distinct CDR3 sequences in total; under 60% of them show up just once. Around 7.7% of the sample is in the top ten clones. The sample was peripheral blood or thyroid tissue (not recorded which). These receptors came from a woman younger than 30 with Graves' hyperthyroidism.

J is TRBJ1-4 and V is TRBV12-3 or TRBV12-4; a weak D match, TRBD1 (5 bases). V lost 6 bases and J lost 5, with 13 bases in between. The CDR3 covers 14 residues. The CDR3, as DNA: TGTGCCAGCAGGAGATGGGACTCCAATGAAAAACTGTTTTTT. Protein: CASRRWDSNEKLFF.

This clonotype was detected ten times or more. The chain recombines TRBV7-3 with TRBJ1-1, with 10 bases that match TRBD1. V trimming: 5 bases; J trimming: 2 bases; junction bases outside the gene matches: 11. CDR3 length: 17 amino acids. Germline CDR1 SGHTA, CDR2 FQGTGA. The CDR3 coding sequence is TGTGCCAGCAGCCCGCACGGGACAGGGGCTCTAAACACTGAAGCTTTCTTT. It specifies CASSPHGTGALNTEAFF.

The chain recombines TRBV20-1 with TRBJ2-7, with 10 positions matching TRBD2. Trimming took 3 bases from V and 7 from J; bases not matched to a gene: 9. The V gene's germline CDR1 is DFQATT and CDR2 SNEGSKA (reference sequence). The CDR3 is 14 residues long. The CDR3 coding sequence is TGCAGTGCTAGTTCTAGCGGGAGAGCGAATGAGCAGTACTTC. Translation gives CSASSSGRANEQYF.

This clonotype was seen once. It is likely a read error, because the conserved phenylalanine at the end of the CDR3 is missing. Because the CDR3's place on the DNA is in doubt, the DNA is left out and the CDR3 is given as listed by TCRdb. J is TRBJ1-6 and V is TRBV7-9; no check of the table's D call, TRBD1, against the DNA was made. The CDR3 is made up of 8 amino acids, end residues included. Germline CDR1 and CDR2: SEHNR and FQNEAQ (reference sequence). The CDR3: CASSLTPT.

The gene calls are TRBV6-6 and TRBJ2-5; 8 bases match TRBD2. Unmatched junction bases numbered 8, after V lost 6 bases and J lost 2 bases. The V gene's germline CDR1 is MNHNY and CDR2 SVGAGI (reference sequence). The CDR3 spans 15 residues. CDR3 sequence: CASSKELAAQETQYF. CDR3 sequence (DNA): TGTGCCAGCAGCAAAGAACTAGCGGCTCAAGAGACCCAGTACTTC.

The rearrangement uses TRBV15 and TRBJ2-5; D possibly uses TRBD1 or TRBD2 (5 bases each). Germline V gene data show CDR1 as LNHNV and CDR2 as YYDKDF (reference sequence). The CDR3 is made up of 16 amino acids. Trimming stripped 3 bases from V and 4 bases from J, with 18 bases between. CDR3 nucleotides: TGTGCCACCAGCAGCGTAGATGGGGGATCCCCAGAGACCCAGTACTTC. Translating gives CATSSVDGGSPETQYF.

The chain carries TRBV29-1 and TRBJ2-5; the D is unclear. Germline-derived CDR1 and CDR2 are SQVTM and ANQGSEA. The CDR3 runs to 10 residues. Trimming removed 3 bases from V and 7 bases from J, with 6 bases in between. CDR3 bases: TGCAGCGTTGACGGTGCGACCCAGTACTTC. Residues: CSVDGATQYF.

The chain uses TRBV20-1 and TRBJ1-1; D unresolved. The germline V gene encodes CDR1 DFQATT and CDR2 SNEGSKA (reference sequence). The CDR3 totals 15 residues. Trimming took 0 bases from V and 0 from J, leaving 11 bases between them. This CDR3 is CSARDGPDLNTEAFF. The CDR3 nucleotides read TGCAGTGCTAGAGATGGTCCGGATCTGAACACTGAAGCTTTCTTT.

At least ten counts were recorded for this clonotype. The rearrangement uses TRBV4-1 and TRBJ1-1, with D hard to call. Germline assignment: CDR1 MGHRA and CDR2 YSYEKL. V was shortened by 0 bases and J by 0 bases, with 8 bases between the two germline ends. The CDR3 extends over 15 amino acids. The CDR3 DNA reads TGCGCCAGCAGCCAAGAGTTGCTAATGAACACTGAAGCTTTCTTT. Translated, it gives CASSQELLMNTEAFF.

The table lists this clonotype with many counts. The chain uses TRBV7-2 and TRBJ2-5; 9 nucleotides agree with TRBD2. The CDR3 consists of 15 residues. V shed 1 base, J shed 3 bases, and the junction held 3 bases outside the gene matches. From germline, CDR1 is SGHTA and CDR2 FQGNSA. The CDR3 here is CASSLVGGREETQYF. In DNA form, the CDR3 reads TGTGCCAGCAGCTTAGTAGGCGGGAGGGAAGAGACCCAGTACTTC.

The J gene is TRBJ1-5, the V gene TRBV19; D gene ambiguous. CDR1 is LNHDA and CDR2 is SQIVND in the germline V gene (reference sequence). With 1 base removed from V and 0 bases from J, the gap between germline ends came to 7 bases. The CDR3 extends over 15 amino acids. The CDR3 loop is CASSIGGASNQPQHF. In nucleotides, the CDR3 is TGTGCCAGTAGTATAGGGGGAGCTAGCAATCAGCCCCAGCATTTT.

This clonotype came up once. CDR3 bases: TGTGCCAGCAGCCCTGACACCGGGGAGCGCCAGCCCCAGCATTTT. Residues: CASSPDTGERQPQHF. This chain joins TRBV7-3 and TRBJ1-5; no firm D call. The CDR3 runs 15 residues. The germline V gene encodes CDR1 SGHTA and CDR2 FQGTGA. V gave up 5 bases and J gave up 7 bases, with 18 bases separating them.

This clonotype came up a few times. This sequence joins TRBV4-1 and TRBJ2-7; 7 positions match TRBD2. There are 17 residues in the CDR3. Germline-derived CDR1 and CDR2 are MGHRA and YSYEKL. V was pared by 0 bases and J by 2 bases, with 10 bases of the junction left unmatched. CDR3: CASSQDWSGGGPYEQYF. CDR3 in DNA: TGCGCCAGCAGCCAAGATTGGTCGGGGGGAGGGCCCTACGAGCAGTACTTC.

This clonotype was recorded once. CDR3 loop: CATSRKTPRGLFF. CDR3 DNA sequence: TGTGCCACCAGCAGGAAAACGCCAAGGGGGCTGTTTTTT. The genes are TRBV15 and TRBJ2-2, with D tentatively TRBD1 (5 bases). The CDR3 has 13 amino acids. The V end lost 3 bases, the J end lost 13 bases, and 15 bases lay between the germline ends. Per germline, CDR1 LNHNV and CDR2 YYDKDF (reference sequence).

A remark on this clonotype: It may be a read error: a sequence one base away is much more abundant. The gene calls are TRBV5-1 and TRBJ1-1; 7 positions match TRBD1. Germline CDR1 is SGHRS and CDR2 is YFSETQ. The CDR3 is made up of 17 amino acids. After removal of 0 bases from V and 1 base from J, the junction contained 9 bases not matched to a gene. The DNA of the CDR3 is TGCGCCAGCAGCTTGGCCAGAGGGGGCCCCCCGAACACTGAAGCTTTCTTT. This codes for CASSLARGGPPNTEAFF.

Ten or more counts support this clonotype. The V and J genes are TRBV29-1 and TRBJ1-2; D is uncertain. Germline-derived CDR1 and CDR2 are SQVTM and ANQGSEA. With 4 bases removed from V and 2 bases from J, the gap between germline ends came to 8 bases. The CDR3 runs to 12 residues. The CDR3 loop is CSVVGKNYGYTF. DNA of the CDR3: TGCAGCGTTGTCGGGAAAAACTATGGCTACACCTTC.

The V call is TRBV20-1, the J call TRBJ1-1; D not resolved. The V gene's germline CDR1 is DFQATT and CDR2 SNEGSKA (reference sequence). Trimming shortened V by 5 bases and J by 1 base, and 8 bases separated the two germline ends. The CDR3 spans 12 residues. CDR3 protein: CSAGGGNTEAFF. CDR3 nucleotides: TGCAGTGCTGGCGGAGGGAACACTGAAGCTTTCTTT.

This clonotype has a count of ten or more. J is TRBJ2-1 and V is TRBV2, with 9 nucleotides matching TRBD2. Germline CDR1 is SNHLY and CDR2 is FYNNEI. J gave up 6 bases and V 5 bases, and 8 bases lay outside the gene matches. This CDR3 comprises 15 residues. CDR3 sequence: CASSLSAGGGNEQFF. CDR3 in DNA: TGTGCCAGCAGTCTTAGCGCGGGAGGGGGCAATGAGCAGTTCTTC. The full variable domain, completed using reference TRBV2 and TRBJ2-1, is EPEVTQTPSHQVTQMGQEVILRCVPISNHLYFYWYRQILGQKVEFLVSFYNNEISEKSEIFDDQFSVERPDGSNFTLKIRSTKLEDSAMYFCASSLSAGGGNEQFFGPGTRLTVL.

This clonotype was seen ten or more times. The V gene is TRBV5-4, the J gene TRBJ1-3; a possible D gene is TRBD1 (5 bases). The CDR3 totals 15 residues. Germline V lookup: CDR1 SGHNT, CDR2 YYREEE (reference sequence). V dropped 2 bases and J dropped 4 bases, with 13 bases sitting between them. The CDR3 sequence is CASSFEGAQGNTIYF. In DNA, the CDR3 is TGTGCCAGCAGCTTCGAAGGGGCGCAGGGAAACACCATATATTTT. Complete variable domain (other parts from reference TRBV5-4 and TRBJ1-3): ETGVTQSPTHLIKTRGQQVTLRCSSQSGHNTVSWYQQALGQGPQFIFQYYREEENGRGNFPPRFSGLQFPNYSSELNVNALELDDSALYLCASSFEGAQGNTIYFGEGSWLTVV.

There are a few counts of this clonotype. The chain couples TRBV19 to TRBJ2-2; 10 bases are a match to TRBD2. Trimming at V came to 6 bases and at J to 4 bases, leaving 14 bases not matched to a gene. Germline CDR1 LNHDA, CDR2 SQIVND (reference sequence). CDR3 length: 18 amino acids. CDR3: CASSPGGAGGRGTGELFF. CDR3 bases: TGTGCCAGTAGCCCTGGGGGAGCGGGAGGGCGCGGCACCGGGGAGCTGTTTTTT.